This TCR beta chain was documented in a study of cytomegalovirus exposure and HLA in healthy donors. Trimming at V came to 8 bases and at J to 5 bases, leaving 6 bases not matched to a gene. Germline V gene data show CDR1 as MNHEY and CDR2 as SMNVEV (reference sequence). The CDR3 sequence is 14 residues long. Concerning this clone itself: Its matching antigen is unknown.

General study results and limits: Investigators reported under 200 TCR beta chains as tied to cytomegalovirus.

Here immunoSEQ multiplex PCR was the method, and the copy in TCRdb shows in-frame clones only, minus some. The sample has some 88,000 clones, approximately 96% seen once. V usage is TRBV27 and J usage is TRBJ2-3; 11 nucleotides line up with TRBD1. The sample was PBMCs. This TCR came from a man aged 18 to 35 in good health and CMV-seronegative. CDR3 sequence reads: CASHRDRGIDTQYF. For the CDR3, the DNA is TGTGCCAGCCACCGGGACAGGGGGATAGATACGCAGTATTTT.